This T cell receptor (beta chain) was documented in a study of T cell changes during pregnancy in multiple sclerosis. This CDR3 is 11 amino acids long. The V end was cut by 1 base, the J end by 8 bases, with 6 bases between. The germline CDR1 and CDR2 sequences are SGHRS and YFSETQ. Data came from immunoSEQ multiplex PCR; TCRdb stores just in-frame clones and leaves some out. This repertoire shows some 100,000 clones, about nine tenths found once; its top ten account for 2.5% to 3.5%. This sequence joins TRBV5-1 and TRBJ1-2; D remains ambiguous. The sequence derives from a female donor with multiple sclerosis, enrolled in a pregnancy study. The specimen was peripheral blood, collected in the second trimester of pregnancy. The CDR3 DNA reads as TGCGCCAGCAGCTTGACGAGGGGCTACACCTTC. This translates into CASSLTRGYTF.